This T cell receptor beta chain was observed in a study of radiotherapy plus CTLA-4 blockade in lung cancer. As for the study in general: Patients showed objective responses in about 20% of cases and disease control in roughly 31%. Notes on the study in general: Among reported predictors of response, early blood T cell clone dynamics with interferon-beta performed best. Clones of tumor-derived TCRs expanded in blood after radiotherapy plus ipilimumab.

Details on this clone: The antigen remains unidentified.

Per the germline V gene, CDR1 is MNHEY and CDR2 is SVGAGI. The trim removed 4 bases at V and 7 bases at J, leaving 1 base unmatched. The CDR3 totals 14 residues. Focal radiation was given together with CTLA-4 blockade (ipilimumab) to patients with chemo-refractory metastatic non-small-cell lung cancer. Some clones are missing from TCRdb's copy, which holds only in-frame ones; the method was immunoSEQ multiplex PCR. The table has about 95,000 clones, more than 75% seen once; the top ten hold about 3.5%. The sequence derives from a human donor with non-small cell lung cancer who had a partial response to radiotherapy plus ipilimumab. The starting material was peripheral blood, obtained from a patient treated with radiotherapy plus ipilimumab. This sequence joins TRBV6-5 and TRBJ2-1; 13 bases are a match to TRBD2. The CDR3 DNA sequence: TGTGCCAGCAGTTGGACTAGCGGGAGTAATGAGCAGTTCTTC. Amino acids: CASSWTSGSNEQFF.